This T cell receptor beta chain emerged from a study of brain T cells in children with intractable seizures. This CDR3 contains 13 residues. The germline V gene has CDR1 DFQATT and CDR2 SNEGSKA (reference sequence). The time point was: blood from clinic visit 5 months post-surgery; TSC patient then seizure free. Surgery cases with the highest brain T cell transcript signatures were chosen for sequencing. Comments on this clone: One junction end disagrees with the germline gene, perhaps due to a read error. The sample carries other DNA sequences with the same CDR3.

Only in-frame clones appear in the TCRdb table, and some are missing; sequencing was by immunoSEQ multiplex PCR. The sample includes about 350,000 clones, more than 85% of them seen just once. This clonotype was sampled from a boy in the first two years of life with tuberous sclerosis and intractable seizures. The J gene is TRBJ2-1, the V gene TRBV20-1; weak D call: TRBD2 (6 bases). The sample here was peripheral blood, taken less than 6 months after surgery. DNA for the CDR3: TGCAGTGCTAGTGGCGGTGGAGGGGATGAACAGTTCTTC. Translating gives CSASGGGGDEQFF.